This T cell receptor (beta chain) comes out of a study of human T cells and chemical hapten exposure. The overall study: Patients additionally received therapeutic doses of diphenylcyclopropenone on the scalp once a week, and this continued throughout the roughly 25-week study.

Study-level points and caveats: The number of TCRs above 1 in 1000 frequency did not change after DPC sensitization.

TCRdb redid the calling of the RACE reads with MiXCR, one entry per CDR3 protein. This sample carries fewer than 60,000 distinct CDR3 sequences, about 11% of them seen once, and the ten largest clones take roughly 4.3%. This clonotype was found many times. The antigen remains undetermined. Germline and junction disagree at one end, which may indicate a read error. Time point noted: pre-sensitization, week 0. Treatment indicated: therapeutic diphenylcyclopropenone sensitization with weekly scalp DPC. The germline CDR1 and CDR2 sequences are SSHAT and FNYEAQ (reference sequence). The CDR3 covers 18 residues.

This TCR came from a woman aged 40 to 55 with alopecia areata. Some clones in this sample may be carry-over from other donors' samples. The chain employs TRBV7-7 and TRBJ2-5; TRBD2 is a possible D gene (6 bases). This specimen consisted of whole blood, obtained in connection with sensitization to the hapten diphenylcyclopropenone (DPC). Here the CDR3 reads CASSLAVPGSVTQETQYF. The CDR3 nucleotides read TGTGCTAGCAGCTTAGCGGTACCGGGGTCTGTCACCCAAGAGACCCAGTACTTC.